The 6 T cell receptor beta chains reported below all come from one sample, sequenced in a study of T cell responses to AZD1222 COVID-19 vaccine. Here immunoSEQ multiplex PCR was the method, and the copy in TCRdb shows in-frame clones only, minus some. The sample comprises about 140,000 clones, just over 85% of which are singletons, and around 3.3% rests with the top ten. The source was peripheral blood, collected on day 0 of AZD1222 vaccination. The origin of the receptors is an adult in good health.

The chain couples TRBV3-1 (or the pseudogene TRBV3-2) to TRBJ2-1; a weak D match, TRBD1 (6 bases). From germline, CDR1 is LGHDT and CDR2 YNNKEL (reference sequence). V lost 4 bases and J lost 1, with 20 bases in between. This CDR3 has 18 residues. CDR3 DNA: TGTGCCAGCAGCCCTCAAAATGCAGGGGTCTTGTCCTACAATGAGCAGTTCTTC. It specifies CASSPQNAGVLSYNEQFF.

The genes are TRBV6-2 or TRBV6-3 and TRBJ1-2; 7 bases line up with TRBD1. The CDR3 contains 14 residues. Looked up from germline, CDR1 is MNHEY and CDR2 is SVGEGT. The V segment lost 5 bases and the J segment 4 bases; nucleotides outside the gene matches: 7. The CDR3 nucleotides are TGTGCCAGCAGTCGACAGGGTTGGGGCTATGGCTACACCTTC. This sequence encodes CASSRQGWGYGYTF.

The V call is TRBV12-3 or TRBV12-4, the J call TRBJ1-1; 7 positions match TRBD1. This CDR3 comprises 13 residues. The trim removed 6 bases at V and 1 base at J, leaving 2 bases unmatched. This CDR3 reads CASSPGGNTEAFF. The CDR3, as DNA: TGTGCCAGCAGCCCAGGGGGGAACACTGAAGCTTTCTTT.

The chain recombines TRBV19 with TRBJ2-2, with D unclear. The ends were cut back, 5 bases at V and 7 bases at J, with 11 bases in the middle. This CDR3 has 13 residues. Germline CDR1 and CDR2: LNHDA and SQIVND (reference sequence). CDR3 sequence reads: CASSRQSGGELFF. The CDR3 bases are TGTGCCAGTAGTCGACAATCGGGCGGGGAGCTGTTTTTT.

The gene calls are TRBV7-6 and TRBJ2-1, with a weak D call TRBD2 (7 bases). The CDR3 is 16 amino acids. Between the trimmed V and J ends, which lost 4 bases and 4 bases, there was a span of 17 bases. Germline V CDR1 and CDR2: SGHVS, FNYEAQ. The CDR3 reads CASSYPGGGTYNEQFF. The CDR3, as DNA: TGTGCCAGCAGCTACCCGGGGGGCGGGACTTACAATGAGCAGTTCTTC.

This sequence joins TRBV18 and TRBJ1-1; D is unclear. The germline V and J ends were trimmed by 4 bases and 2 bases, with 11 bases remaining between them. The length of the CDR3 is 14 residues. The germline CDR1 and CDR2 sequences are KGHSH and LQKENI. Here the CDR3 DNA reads TGTGCCAGCTCACGGACGGAGACAAACACTGAAGCTTTCTTT. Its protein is CASSRTETNTEAFF.